Listed below are T cell receptor beta chains from one sample, sequenced in a study of shared clonotypes between healthy human individuals. Assay used: immunoSEQ multiplex PCR; TCRdb lists only in-frame clones, some missing. This table has roughly 770,000 clones, 90% to 97% appearing once. The specimen sequenced was naive CD8+ T cells sorted from blood. These TCRs come from a man aged 25-45 years in good health. CDR3s include the opening cysteine and the closing phenylalanine or tryptophan. D genes are given only for firm matches. Size tells how often a clone was seen (once, few, many) or the class of an expanded clone, and some rows leave it out.

-	TRBV5-4	12	TRBJ2-7	-	CASSPDVGEQYF	TGTGCCAGCAGCCCAGATGTTGGCGAGCAGTACTTC
-	TRBV29-1	12	TRBJ2-7	-	CSVEQGGNEQYF	TGCAGCGTTGAGCAGGGGGGCAACGAGCAGTACTTC
-	TRBV6-5	13	TRBJ2-7	TRBD1	CASASTGGYEQYF	TGTGCCAGCGCCAGTACAGGGGGCTACGAGCAGTACTTC
-	TRBV27	14	TRBJ2-5	-	CASSLLGGGETQYF	TGTGCCAGCAGTTTGTTAGGGGGGGGAGAGACCCAGTACTTC
once	TRBV6-5	13	TRBJ1-1	-	CASSPRVGTEAFF	TGTGCCAGCAGCCCACGGGTAGGCACTGAAGCTTTCTTT
-	TRBV27	16	TRBJ2-3	-	CASSLARGSQADTQYF	TGTGCCAGCAGTTTAGCCAGGGGTTCTCAGGCAGATACGCAGTATTTT
-	TRBV4-1	16	TRBJ2-7	-	CASSQVGGASPYEQYF	TGCGCCAGCAGCCAAGTTGGAGGGGCGTCGCCCTACGAGCAGTACTTC
-	TRBV27	13	TRBJ2-1	TRBD2	CASSMGTRDEQFF	TGTGCCAGCAGTATGGGGACTAGGGACGAGCAGTTCTTC
-	TRBV19	13	TRBJ2-5	-	CASSIEHSVTQYF	TGTGCCAGTAGTATAGAGCATTCGGTCACCCAGTACTTC
-	TRBV5-1	12	TRBJ2-1	-	CASSLVVDEQFF	TGCGCCAGCAGCTTGGTGGTTGATGAGCAGTTCTTC
-	TRBV28	14	TRBJ2-7	-	CASYWDGSSYEQYF	TGTGCCAGCTATTGGGACGGGAGCTCCTACGAGCAGTACTTC
once	TRBV11-2	14	TRBJ2-7	-	CASSFQGLDYEQYF	TGTGCCAGCAGCTTCCAGGGCCTAGACTACGAGCAGTACTTC
-	TRBV27	15	TRBJ2-7	-	CASSLGAGDSYEQYF	TGTGCCAGCAGTTTAGGGGCCGGGGACTCCTACGAGCAGTACTTC
-	TRBV28	14	TRBJ2-7	-	CASSLRGFYYEQYF	TGTGCCAGCAGTTTACGGGGATTCTATTACGAGCAGTACTTC
-	TRBV28	16	TRBJ2-1	-	CASSFTISGHLGEQFF	TGTGCCAGCAGTTTTACTATTTCCGGCCACCTTGGTGAGCAGTTCTTC
-	TRBV15	12	TRBJ2-2	-	CATSRDSGELFF	TGTGCCACCAGCAGAGATAGCGGAGAGCTGTTTTTT
-	TRBV10-3	13	TRBJ2-5	TRBD1	CASGQGKGETQYF	TGTGCCAGCGGACAGGGCAAGGGAGAGACCCAGTACTTC
once	TRBV7-9	15	TRBJ1-1	-	CASSFVGTGRTEAFF	TGTGCCAGCAGCTTTGTAGGAACTGGCCGCACTGAAGCTTTCTTT
-	TRBV7-9	15	TRBJ2-1	-	CASSDLGVSYNEQFF	TGTGCCAGCAGCGACCTTGGGGTCTCCTACAATGAGCAGTTCTTC
-	TRBV27	15	TRBJ2-5	TRBD2	CASRVLAGAQETQYF	TGTGCCAGCAGGGTACTAGCGGGGGCTCAAGAGACCCAGTACTTC
-	TRBV9	16	TRBJ2-3	TRBD1	CASSSPTGGWTDTQYF	TGTGCCAGCAGCTCCCCCACAGGGGGCTGGACAGATACGCAGTATTTT
-	TRBV28	15	TRBJ2-7	TRBD2	CASRPAGPIHYEQYF	TGTGCCAGCAGACCAGCGGGACCGATCCACTACGAGCAGTACTTC
-	TRBV6-5	15	TRBJ2-1	TRBD2	CASSSSGYHQGEQFF	TGTGCCAGCAGTTCTAGCGGATATCACCAAGGGGAGCAGTTCTTC
-	TRBV9	13	TRBJ1-3	-	CASSVSGGNTIYF	TGTGCCAGCAGCGTATCAGGTGGAAACACCATATATTTT
-	TRBV28	14	TRBJ1-2	TRBD1	CASSRWDSSYGYTF	TGTGCCAGCAGTAGATGGGACAGCTCATATGGCTACACCTTC
-	TRBV27	15	TRBJ2-7	TRBD2	CASSFSSGTAYEQYF	TGTGCCAGCAGTTTCTCTAGCGGGACGGCCTACGAGCAGTACTTC
-	TRBV5-1	15	TRBJ2-1	-	CASSTSIDSYNEQFF	TGCGCCAGCAGCACGTCAATCGACTCCTACAATGAGCAGTTCTTC
-	TRBV5-6	13	TRBJ2-7	-	CASSFGQSYEQYF	TGTGCCAGCAGCTTTGGGCAGTCCTACGAGCAGTACTTC
-	TRBV10-3	16	TRBJ2-1	-	CAISANPDWAYNEQFF	TGTGCCATCAGTGCAAACCCAGACTGGGCCTACAATGAGCAGTTCTTC
-	TRBV27	14	TRBJ2-7	-	CASSFRLSTLEQYF	TGTGCCAGCAGTTTTAGACTCTCCACACTCGAGCAGTACTTC
once	TRBV27	14	TRBJ2-1	-	CASSLLVTDPEQFF	TGTGCCAGCAGTTTACTAGTAACGGATCCGGAGCAGTTCTTC
-	TRBV5-1	13	TRBJ2-7	-	CASSLERAYEQYF	TGCGCCAGCAGCTTGGAGAGGGCCTACGAGCAGTACTTC
-	TRBV7-9	12	TRBJ2-7	-	CASSFEAYEQYF	TGTGCCAGCAGCTTTGAGGCCTACGAGCAGTACTTC
-	TRBV14	14	TRBJ2-3	-	CASSFSGGADTQYF	TGTGCCAGCAGCTTTTCGGGTGGCGCAGATACGCAGTATTTT
-	TRBV4-3	14	TRBJ2-1	TRBD2	CASSPRTSVDEQFF	TGCGCCAGCAGCCCCCGGACTAGTGTAGATGAGCAGTTCTTC
-	TRBV15	18	TRBJ2-3	TRBD2	CATSRAQLATADTDTQYF	TGTGCCACCAGCAGAGCCCAACTAGCGACAGCAGACACAGATACGCAGTATTTT
-	TRBV28	13	TRBJ1-1	-	CASSPTVITEAFF	TGTGCCAGCAGTCCTACGGTTATCACTGAAGCTTTCTTT
-	TRBV12-5	13	TRBJ2-2	-	CASATGKAGELFF	TGTGCTAGTGCCACCGGAAAGGCCGGGGAGCTGTTTTTT
-	TRBV9	14	TRBJ2-1	-	CASSPGASYNEQFF	TGTGCCAGCAGTCCGGGAGCCTCCTACAATGAGCAGTTCTTC
-	TRBV10-2	15	TRBJ1-5	TRBD1	CASSEPVTGVEPQHF	TGCGCCAGCAGTGAGCCTGTGACAGGGGTCGAGCCCCAGCATTTT
-	TRBV29-1	12	TRBJ2-7	-	CSVENGRYEQYF	TGCAGCGTTGAGAACGGACGGTACGAGCAGTACTTC
-	TRBV27	16	TRBJ2-3	TRBD2	CASRPAGTSRVDTQYF	TGTGCCAGCAGGCCTGCCGGGACTAGTAGGGTCGATACGCAGTATTTT
-	TRBV19	13	TRBJ1-1	-	CASSITENTEAFF	TGTGCCAGTAGTATTACGGAGAACACTGAAGCTTTCTTT
-	TRBV28	13	TRBJ2-5	-	CASSSRTTRTQYF	TGTGCCAGCAGTTCTCGCACCACCCGGACCCAGTACTTC
-	TRBV30	16	TRBJ2-1	TRBD2	CAWGPAGTSGDNEQFF	TGTGCCTGGGGTCCCGCCGGGACTAGCGGAGACAATGAGCAGTTCTTC
-	TRBV13	16	TRBJ2-1	-	CASSLSGLVLGNEQFF	TGTGCCAGCAGCTTAAGCGGTTTGGTTTTGGGCAATGAGCAGTTCTTC
-	TRBV5-4	17	TRBJ2-2	-	CASSLVKGSGFTGELFF	TGTGCCAGCAGCTTGGTTAAGGGTAGCGGATTCACCGGGGAGCTGTTTTTT
-	TRBV25-1	14	TRBJ2-5	TRBD1	CASSPGQGQETQYF	TGTGCCAGCAGCCCAGGACAGGGCCAAGAGACCCAGTACTTC
-	TRBV30	14	TRBJ2-3	TRBD2	CACSWTSGRDTQYF	TGTGCCTGTTCATGGACTAGCGGGAGAGATACGCAGTATTTT
-	TRBV14	13	TRBJ1-1	-	CASSHYGNTEAFF	TGTGCCAGCAGCCACTACGGCAACACTGAAGCTTTCTTT
once	TRBV30	13	TRBJ2-7	-	CAYRANPLYEQYF	TGTGCCTACAGGGCTAACCCCCTCTACGAGCAGTACTTC
-	TRBV29-1	15	TRBJ1-2	TRBD1	CSVGPRTGLDYGYTF	TGCAGCGTCGGACCGAGGACAGGGCTGGACTATGGCTACACCTTC
-	TRBV27	13	TRBJ1-4	-	CASGPLLQEKLFF	TGTGCCAGCGGCCCTCTGTTACAAGAAAAACTGTTTTTT
-	TRBV7-9	16	TRBJ2-1	TRBD2	CASSFTSGRARNEQFF	TGTGCCAGCAGCTTTACTAGCGGGAGGGCCAGGAATGAGCAGTTCTTC